The rows below give T cell receptor beta chains drawn from one sample of a study of T cell repertoires in cytomegalovirus infection. TCRdb called the reads again in MiXCR, with one record for every CDR3 protein. The table records 150,000 to 200,000 distinct CDR3 sequences, approximately 18% of them present only once. The sequencing sample was made of CD8+ T cells from PBMCs. Receptors originate from a human donor in good health (CMV status not recorded). Some clones in this sample may be carry-over from other donors' samples. Both conserved end residues are part of each CDR3. A D gene is named only where the DNA matches it firmly. Clone sizes are given selectively: once, few, many, or a class where the clone is expanded.

j_call clone_size v_call d_call cdr3_nt cdr3_aa
TRBJ2-7 many TRBV7-8 - TGTGCCAGCAGCTTAGGCAGGGGGGCCGAGCAGTACTTC CASSLGRGAEQYF
TRBJ2-5 few TRBV19 - TGTGCCAGTAAGGGAGCAGAACTGCAAGAGACCCAGTACTTC CASKGAELQETQYF
TRBJ1-1 - TRBV5-1 TRBD1 TGCGCCAGCAGCCTGACAGGGCCGACCTTGGGGGGCACTGAAGCTTTCTTT CASSLTGPTLGGTEAFF
TRBJ2-1 - TRBV5-4 TRBD2 TGTGCCAGCACGGGGACTAGCGGGGATAGCTCCTACAATGAGCAGTTCTTC CASTGTSGDSSYNEQFF
TRBJ2-7 few TRBV7-2 TRBD1 TGTGCCAGCAGCCCACAGGGGGCCAACTACGAGCAGTACTTC CASSPQGANYEQYF
TRBJ1-1 - TRBV5-1 - TGCGCCAGCAGGGTCAGGGCTAACACTGAAGCTTTCTTT CASRVRANTEAFF
TRBJ1-3 few TRBV7-2 - TGTGCCAGCAGCTTACGCAGGGGCTCTGGAAACACCATATATTTT CASSLRRGSGNTIYF
TRBJ1-1 few TRBV28 TRBD1 TGTGCCAGCAGTTTGTACAGGGGTAGTGGAACTTTCTTT CASSLYRGSGTFF
TRBJ2-7 few TRBV4-2 - TGTGCCAGCAGCCAGGGGTCGAACTCCTACGAGCAGTACTTC CASSQGSNSYEQYF
TRBJ2-3 - TRBV28 - TGTGCCAGCAGCACCAGCCTCGACGGGAGATCCACAGATACGCAGTATTTT CASSTSLDGRSTDTQYF
TRBJ1-5 once TRBV6-2/TRBV6-3 - TGTGCCAGCGGCAACTGGAGGGAAATTCAATCCCAGCATTTT CASGNWREIQSQHF
TRBJ1-2 few TRBV11-2 - TGTGCCAGCAGCCAGACGGCGGAGGCTAACTATGGCTACACCTTC CASSQTAEANYGYTF
TRBJ1-2 - TRBV12-3/TRBV12-4 - TGTGCCAGCAGTTTAGTACTCCACAGTACAAGAAATGGCTACACCTTC CASSLVLHSTRNGYTF
TRBJ2-7 - TRBV7-9 - TGTGCCAGCGGGGACAACTCCTACGAGCAGTACTTC CASGDNSYEQYF
TRBJ2-7 - TRBV28 TRBD1 TGTGCCAGCAGTTTATACAGGGGTTGGGAGCAGTACTTC CASSLYRGWEQYF
TRBJ2-1 - TRBV11-2 - TGTGCCAGCAGCTTGAGCTGGGGTGGGGACAATGAGCAGTTCTTC CASSLSWGGDNEQFF
TRBJ2-3 many TRBV28 TRBD2 TGTGCCAGCAGTTCTCTAGCGGGGGCAACTAGCACAGATACGCAGTATTTT CASSSLAGATSTDTQYF
TRBJ2-1 few TRBV7-2 TRBD1 TGTGCCAGCAGCCCCGGGACAGGGGGCATTCGTAGCCTCTTC CASSPGTGGIRSLF
TRBJ2-5 few TRBV5-6 - TGTGCCAGCAGCTTGGGGCAGCAGACCCAGTACTTC CASSLGQQTQYF
TRBJ2-7 few TRBV28 - TGTGCCAGCAGCTACGGCCGGACCTCCTACGAGCAGTACTTC CASSYGRTSYEQYF
TRBJ2-1 few TRBV6-2/TRBV6-3 TRBD2 TGTGCCAGCAGCGTAGCGGGGCGGTACAATGAGCAGTTCTTC CASSVAGRYNEQFF
TRBJ1-1 - TRBV7-9 TRBD1 TGTGCCAGCAGCTCGTTCCGGGACAGTCAAATGAACACTGAAGCTTTCTTT CASSSFRDSQMNTEAFF
TRBJ2-7 few TRBV9 - TGTGCCAGCAGCGTAGAGTCGGCAGGGGGGGACGAGCAGTACTTC CASSVESAGGDEQYF
TRBJ2-7 few TRBV28 - TGTGCCAGCAGTCTCCCCGGCAGGGGCATCTACGAGCAGTACTTC CASSLPGRGIYEQYF
TRBJ2-2 few TRBV12-3/TRBV12-4 - TGTGCCAGCAGAATAGGGGGAACCGGGGAGCTGTTTTTT CASRIGGTGELFF
TRBJ2-6 - TRBV29-1 - TGCAGCGTGGATGACAGGTCTGGGGCCAACGTCCTGACTTTC CSVDDRSGANVLTF
TRBJ2-2 - TRBV27 TRBD1 TGTGCCAGCAGTCATAGGGGACAGTTGAACACCGGGGAGCTGTTTTTT CASSHRGQLNTGELFF
TRBJ1-1 many TRBV11-1 - TGTGCCAGCGTCGGGTGGCAGGGGATGAACACTGAAGCTTTCTTT CASVGWQGMNTEAFF
TRBJ2-7 - TRBV7-6 TRBD1 TGTGCCAGCAGCACAAGGACAGGGGGCTATCCCGCCTACGAGCAGTACTTC CASSTRTGGYPAYEQYF
TRBJ2-5 few TRBV6-2/TRBV6-3 - TGTGCCAGCAGTTACGGGGTAGAGACCCAGTACTTC CASSYGVETQYF
TRBJ1-2 - TRBV3-1 TRBD1 TGTGCCAGCAAGCCGGGACAGAAGGATGGCTACACCTTC CASKPGQKDGYTF
TRBJ2-7 - TRBV20-1 TRBD1 TGCAGTGCTAGAAAGACAGGGGGCGATACCTACGAGCAGTACTTC CSARKTGGDTYEQYF
TRBJ1-5 - TRBV15 - TGTGCCACCAGCGCCCCAGGGGATAGCAATCAGCCCCAGCATTTT CATSAPGDSNQPQHF